The TCR beta chain under discussion was sequenced for a study of graft-versus-host responses after intestinal transplantation. Looking at the study overall: Grafts that recipients had were multivisceral, liver-intestinal, or isolated intestinal transplants. Tacrolimus plus steroids were given to all recipients for approximately three years, preceded by anti-thymocyte globulin induction. Study-level points and caveats: Peak circulating GvH clone levels were associated with early post-transplant HvG declines. Some patients had graft-donor T cell macrochimerism. In their allografts, the ratios of graft-versus-host to host-versus-graft T cell clones were high.

Looked up from germline, CDR1 is ENHRY and CDR2 is SYGVKD. This CDR3 region has 12 residues. With 2 bases removed from V and 8 bases from J, the gap between germline ends came to 9 bases. Sequencing used immunoSEQ multiplex PCR; TCRdb keeps in-frame clones, though not all of them. The repertoire holds about 14,000 clones, with about 74% as singletons. Intraepithelial lymphocytes and lamina propria lymphocytes were released through processing of graft tissue. On this clone itself: The antigen is undetermined.

This sequence joins TRBV10-3 and TRBJ1-2; the D is unclear. The receptor's source is a human patient who received an intestinal transplant, so some T cells may come from the graft donor. Sample: ileum tissue, taken 16 days after intestinal transplant. CDR3 sequence: CAISENSKGYTF. CDR3 coding DNA: TGTGCCATCAGTGAGAATAGTAAAGGCTACACCTTC.